This passage covers 24 T cell receptor beta chains from one sample sequenced in a study of OX40 agonist ivuxolimab in advanced cancers. TCRdb's table, derived via immunoSEQ multiplex PCR, lists solely in-frame clones and lacks some. The sample records some 70,000 clones, around 84% being singletons. Sequences were derived from CD4+ or CD8+ T cells sorted from blood, sampled in a trial of the OX40 agonist ivuxolimab. All receptors derive from an adult with an advanced solid tumor such as melanoma, head and neck, liver or kidney cancer.

The V call is TRBV28, the J call TRBJ1-5; possible D gene TRBD1, 5 bases. The V end lost 5 bases, the J end lost 1 base, and 12 bases lay between the germline ends. This CDR3 has 15 residues. Germline lookup yields CDR1 MDHEN and CDR2 SYDVKM. The CDR3 loop is CASSPHQGSNQPQHF. The CDR3, as DNA: TGTGCCAGCAGTCCCCATCAGGGAAGCAATCAGCCCCAGCATTTT.

This clone has only a few counts. The chain combines TRBV7-8 with TRBJ2-3, with D possibly TRBD1 on 5 matching bases. Germline lookup yields CDR1 SGHVS and CDR2 FQNEAQ. This CDR3 spans 14 amino acids. V was trimmed by 5 bases and J by 5 bases, leaving 14 bases between them. The CDR3 sequence is CASSRTDGQDTQYF. The DNA of the CDR3 is TGTGCCAGCAGCCGGACCGACGGACAAGATACGCAGTATTTT.

This chain uses TRBV20-1 with TRBJ2-7, with unresolved D. Trimming took 3 bases from V and 6 from J, leaving 3 bases between them. CDR3 length equals 9 residues. Germline-derived CDR1 and CDR2 are DFQATT and SNEGSKA (reference sequence). The CDR3 DNA follows: TGCAGTGCTAGTACCGAGCAGTACTTC. The encoded protein is CSASTEQYF.

This clone was seen only a few times. The chain has TRBV2 and TRBJ1-4, with D possibly matching TRBD1 (6 bases). There are 15 residues in the CDR3. Germline V CDR1 and CDR2: SNHLY, FYNNEI. The V end lost 5 bases, the J end lost 0 bases, and 10 bases lay between the germline ends. CDR3 protein: CASSRQVATNEKLFF. The CDR3 DNA is TGTGCCAGCAGTCGACAGGTTGCAACTAATGAAAAACTGTTTTTT.

The gene calls are TRBV7-2 and TRBJ2-1, with 7 bases matching TRBD2. Per germline, CDR1 SGHTA and CDR2 FQGNSA. Unmatched junction bases numbered 3, after V lost 4 bases and J lost 0 bases. This CDR3 has 15 residues. The DNA for the CDR3 is TGTGCCAGCAGCTGGGGGGGATACTCCTACAATGAGCAGTTCTTC. This gives the protein CASSWGGYSYNEQFF.

V is TRBV2 and J is TRBJ1-1; D possibly corresponds to TRBD1 (6 bases). Germline lookup yields CDR1 SNHLY and CDR2 FYNNEI. Trimming shortened V by 5 bases and J by 5 bases, and 18 bases separated the two germline ends. The CDR3 length is 15 residues. CDR3 protein: CASSSTGSVGTEAFF. As DNA, the CDR3 is TGTGCCAGCAGTTCGACAGGCTCCGTGGGGACTGAAGCTTTCTTT.

This chain connects TRBV7-2 to TRBJ1-6, with 9 nucleotides matching TRBD1. The germline V gene has CDR1 SGHTA and CDR2 FQGNSA. V gave up 5 bases and J gave up 9 bases; unmatched junction bases: 8. This CDR3 comprises 15 residues. The CDR3 here is CASSNPGTGFSPLHF. DNA of the CDR3: TGTGCCAGCAGCAACCCCGGGACAGGGTTTTCACCCCTCCACTTT.

This clone was observed a single time. The chain couples TRBV9 to TRBJ1-1; D ambiguous. The germline CDR1 and CDR2 sequences are SGDLS and YYNGEE. The germline V and J ends were trimmed by 6 bases and 0 bases, with 9 bases remaining between them. This CDR3 comprises 13 residues. This CDR3 reads CASTAGMNTEAFF. The CDR3 DNA is TGTGCCAGCACCGCGGGGATGAACACTGAAGCTTTCTTT.

This chain uses TRBV10-3 with TRBJ2-7; 10 bases match TRBD1. Trimming removed 4 bases from V and 4 bases from J; junction bases left unmatched: 7. The length of the CDR3 is 15 residues. The germline V gene has CDR1 ENHRY and CDR2 SYGVKD. In DNA, the CDR3 is TGTGCCATCAGTGCGGTAGGACAGGGGGTTTACGAGCAGTACTTC. Protein: CAISAVGQGVYEQYF.

This clone was observed once. The V and J genes are TRBV28 and TRBJ1-1; perhaps TRBD1 as D (6 bases). CDR1 MDHEN and CDR2 SYDVKM come from the germline V gene. The CDR3 has 16 amino acids. Trimming shortened V by 5 bases and J by 3 bases, and 19 bases separated the two germline ends. CDR3: CASSPRGHLRDTEAFF. As DNA, the CDR3 is TGTGCCAGCAGTCCCAGGGGCCACTTGAGGGACACTGAAGCTTTCTTT.

This chain joins TRBV7-9 and TRBJ2-6; 7 bases are shared with TRBD1. Unmatched junction bases numbered 9, after V lost 5 bases and J lost 2 bases. Germline V lookup: CDR1 SEHNR, CDR2 FQNEAQ (reference sequence). The CDR3 consists of 17 residues. The DNA for the CDR3 is TGTGCCAGCAGCCCAACAGGGGAAACGACTGGGGCCAACGTCCTGACTTTC. It encodes CASSPTGETTGANVLTF.

The V gene is TRBV5-1, the J gene TRBJ1-1; 9 bases agree with TRBD1. CDR1 is SGHRS and CDR2 is YFSETQ in the germline V gene. This CDR3 contains 15 residues. V was clipped by 4 bases and J by 4 bases; unmatched bases: 8. DNA of the CDR3: TGCGCCAGCAGCGCAGGACAGGGGAAGGTCACTGAAGCTTTCTTT. As protein: CASSAGQGKVTEAFF.

This clone appeared a few times. The J gene is TRBJ2-7, the V gene TRBV7-2; D unresolved. Germline CDR1 is SGHTA and CDR2 is FQGNSA. V was shortened by 1 base and J by 3 bases, with 7 bases between the two germline ends. The CDR3 runs to 13 residues. CDR3 nucleotides: TGTGCCAGCAGCTTAGTAAAGGACTACGAGCAGTACTTC. Translated, it gives CASSLVKDYEQYF. The entire variable domain, with the rest obtained from reference TRBV7-2 and TRBJ2-7, is as follows: GAGVSQSPSNKVTEKGKDVELRCDPISGHTALYWYRQSLGQGLEFLIYFQGNSAPDKSGLPSDRFSAERTGGSVSTLTIQRTQQEDSAVYLCASSLVKDYEQYFGPGTRLTVT.

The J gene is TRBJ2-7, the V gene TRBV2; D gene ambiguous. CDR3 size: 15 residues. V was shortened by 2 bases and J by 2 bases, with 13 bases between the two germline ends. CDR1 is SNHLY and CDR2 is FYNNEI in the germline V gene. For the CDR3, the DNA is TGTGCCAGCAGTGAATCGTTGGTCCTGACCTACGAGCAGTACTTC. Encoded protein: CASSESLVLTYEQYF. Looking up the rest from reference TRBV2 and TRBJ2-7 gives the full variable domain: EPEVTQTPSHQVTQMGQEVILRCVPISNHLYFYWYRQILGQKVEFLVSFYNNEISEKSEIFDDQFSVERPDGSNFTLKIRSTKLEDSAMYFCASSESLVLTYEQYFGPGTRLTVT.

The chain recombines TRBV4-2 with TRBJ2-7; 8 bases fit TRBD2. The germline gives CDR1 LGHNA, CDR2 YNFKEQ. V shed 3 bases, J shed 1 base, and the junction held 8 bases outside the gene matches. The CDR3 totals 16 residues. The CDR3 region has the DNA TGTGCCAGCAGCCACCGAAGGGCGGGGGGATCCTACGAGCAGTACTTC. It is translated as CASSHRRAGGSYEQYF.

This clone has just one count. V is TRBV7-2 and J is TRBJ2-7; 7 positions agree with TRBD1. The CDR3 totals 14 residues. The ends lost 6 bases at V and 4 bases at J; junction bases unmatched: 9. Germline assignment: CDR1 SGHTA and CDR2 FQGNSA. DNA of the CDR3: TGTGCCAGCAGTACAGGGGTCCGCTCGTACGAGCAGTACTTC. Translating it yields CASSTGVRSYEQYF.

V gene TRBV19 combines with J gene TRBJ1-5, with 7 nucleotides matching TRBD1. The V gene's germline CDR1 is LNHDA and CDR2 SQIVND (reference sequence). The CDR3 has 12 residues. V shed 7 bases, J shed 4 bases, and the junction held 1 base outside the gene matches. CDR3 sequence: CASNRGNQPQHF. The DNA for the CDR3 is TGTGCCAGTAACAGGGGTAATCAGCCCCAGCATTTT.

The chain employs TRBV30 and TRBJ1-1; possibly TRBD1 for D (6 bases). Germline CDR1 reads GTSNPN; CDR2 reads SVGIG (reference sequence). Trimming stripped 3 bases from V and 5 bases from J, with 25 bases between. This CDR3 spans 17 amino acids. The CDR3 bases are TGTGCCTGGAGAGGCTCCCTTGGGGGCAGGGTAGTGACTGAAGCTTTCTTT. It codes for CAWRGSLGGRVVTEAFF. The whole variable domain, remainder taken from reference TRBV30 and TRBJ1-1, is SQTIHQWPATLVQPVGSPLSLECTVEGTSNPNLYWYRQAAGRGLQLLFYSVGIGQISSEVPQNLSASRPQDRQFILSSKKLLLSDSGFYLCAWRGSLGGRVVTEAFFGQGTRLTVV.

The chain links TRBV9 to TRBJ1-1; D may be TRBD1 (5 bases). This CDR3 spans 12 amino acids. Germline V gives CDR1 SGDLS, CDR2 YYNGEE. Deletions cut 2 bases from V and 4 bases from J, with 6 bases between. The CDR3 is CASSVGGTEAFF. The CDR3 DNA is TGTGCCAGCAGCGTCGGGGGCACTGAAGCTTTCTTT. Based on the CDR3 plus reference TRBV9 and TRBJ1-1, the full variable domain is DSGVTQTPKHLITATGQRVTLRCSPRSGDLSVYWYQQSLDQGLQFLIQYYNGEERAKGNILERFSAQQFPDLHSELNLSSLELGDSALYFCASSVGGTEAFFGQGTRLTVV.

V usage is TRBV29-1 and J usage is TRBJ1-1; D is uncertain. Germline lookup yields CDR1 SQVTM and CDR2 ANQGSEA. The CDR3 is 14 residues long. Trimming took 0 bases from V and 4 from J, leaving 12 bases between them. The CDR3 reads CSVEESSSGTEAFF. Here the CDR3 DNA reads TGCAGCGTTGAAGAGAGCAGTTCGGGCACTGAAGCTTTCTTT.

The rearrangement uses TRBV18 and TRBJ1-5; 8 bases map to TRBD1. J gave up 6 bases and V 6 bases, and 7 bases lay outside the gene matches. The germline CDR1 and CDR2 sequences are KGHSH and LQKENI. CDR3 size: 14 residues. CDR3 sequence (DNA): TGTGCCAGCTCGCTCCAGGGGGCGGGTCAGCCCCAGCATTTT. This gives the protein CASSLQGAGQPQHF.

The J gene is TRBJ2-7, the V gene TRBV30; the D is unclear. Germline V gene sequence: CDR1 GTSNPN, CDR2 SVGIG (reference sequence). V gave up 8 bases and J gave up 5 bases, with 16 bases separating them. CDR3 size: 12 residues. CDR3 DNA sequence: TGTGCCCATAGAAGAGGCAATAACGAGCAGTACTTC. The encoded protein is CAHRRGNNEQYF.

This clone was recorded a few times. The chain couples TRBV21-1 to TRBJ1-3. TRBV21-1 is a pseudogene locus. This CDR3 region has 14 residues. The CDR3 region has the DNA TGTGCCAGCAGCAACCTATTAGGGAGGGACACCATATATTTT. This translates into CASSNLLGRDTIYF.

Note on this clone: The junction differs from germline at one of its ends, possibly a read error. The chain links TRBV6-5 to TRBJ2-5; D may be TRBD2 (6 bases). CDR1 is MNHEY, CDR2 SVGAGI, per germline. The CDR3 length is 13 residues. CDR3: CASSSMGGETQYF. CDR3 nucleotide sequence: TGTGCCAGTAGTTCGATGGGGGGAGAGACCCAGTACTTC.